The clone carrying this T cell receptor beta chain has a single count. Its antigen is currently unknown. Data came from immunoSEQ multiplex PCR; TCRdb stores just in-frame clones and leaves some out. The table lists 160,000 or so clones, 70% to 90% of them singletons. This sample is part of a study of T cell responses to AZD1222 COVID-19 vaccine. Study details: Samples with a second dose at about 4 or about 12 weeks were pooled together.

Study-wide results and limits: Nearly half of unique spike-specific TCRs reportedly avoided B.1.351 and B.1.1.7 mutated regions.

Germline CDR1 is SGDLS and CDR2 is YYNGEE. V was cut by 2 bases and J by 5 bases, with 13 bases left in between. This CDR3 comprises 14 residues. The chain couples TRBV9 to TRBJ1-1; D not resolved. The input for sequencing was peripheral blood, taken on day 0 of AZD1222 vaccination. The source is an adult in good health. In nucleotides, the CDR3 is TGTGCCAGCAGCGTTGGGAGTACAAGGACTGAAGCTTTCTTT. This codes for CASSVGSTRTEAFF.